This T cell receptor beta chain derives from a study of blood T cell repertoires in COVID-19. Original data processing: Amplification of reference gene primers provided the estimated nucleated cell counts. Assay used: immunoSEQ multiplex PCR; TCRdb lists only in-frame clones, some missing. The V and J calls and the clone size are those of that table, but D and trimming were determined from the DNA. The sample holds over 150,000 clones, almost 80% seen once. Living in 25 or so US areas, the participants were between roughly 18 and 95 years of age. Participants had their cohort set by participant-reported clinical history. Germline values: CDR1 SGHRS, CDR2 YFSETQ. The V and J ends lost 5 bases and 5 bases, in that order; junction bases with no gene match: 11. This CDR3 has 16 residues. Only one count was recorded for this clone.

Sequenced input: PBMCs or T cells enriched from blood (not recorded which). This TCR was sampled from a woman aged 45-65 years who had recovered from COVID-19. This chain uses TRBV5-1 with TRBJ2-3; 10 nucleotides align to TRBD2. This chain's CDR3 is CASRFVLAGQGDTQYF. CDR3 DNA: TGCGCCAGCAGATTCGTACTAGCGGGACAAGGAGATACGCAGTATTTT.